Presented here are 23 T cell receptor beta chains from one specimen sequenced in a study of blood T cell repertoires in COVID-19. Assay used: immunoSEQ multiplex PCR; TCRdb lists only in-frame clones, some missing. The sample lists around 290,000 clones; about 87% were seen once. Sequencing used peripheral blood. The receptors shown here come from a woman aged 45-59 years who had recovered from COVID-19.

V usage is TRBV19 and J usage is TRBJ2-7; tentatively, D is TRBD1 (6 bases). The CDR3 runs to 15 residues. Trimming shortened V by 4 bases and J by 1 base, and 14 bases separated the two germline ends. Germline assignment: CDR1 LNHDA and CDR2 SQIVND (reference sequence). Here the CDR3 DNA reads TGTGCCAGTAGTACCCAGGGGAGAGGTTCCTACGAGCAGTACTTC. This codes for CASSTQGRGSYEQYF. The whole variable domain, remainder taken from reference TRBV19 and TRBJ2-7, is DGGITQSPKYLFRKEGQNVTLSCEQNLNHDAMYWYRQDPGQGLRLIYYSQIVNDFQKGDIAEGYSVSREKKESFPLTVTSAQKNPTAFYLCASSTQGRGSYEQYFGPGTRLTVT.

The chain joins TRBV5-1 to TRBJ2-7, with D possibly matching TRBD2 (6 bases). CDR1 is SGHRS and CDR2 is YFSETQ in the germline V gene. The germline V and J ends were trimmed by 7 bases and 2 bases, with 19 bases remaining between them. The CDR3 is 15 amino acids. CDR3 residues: CASHRFRGTTYEQYF. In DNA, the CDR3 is TGCGCCAGCCATAGATTTCGGGGGACGACCTACGAGCAGTACTTC.

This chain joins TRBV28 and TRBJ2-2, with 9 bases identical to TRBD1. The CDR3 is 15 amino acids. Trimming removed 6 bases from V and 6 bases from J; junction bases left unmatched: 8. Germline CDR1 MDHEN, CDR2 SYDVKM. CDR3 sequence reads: CASSGTGGIAGELFF. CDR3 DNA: TGTGCCAGCAGCGGCACAGGGGGCATCGCCGGGGAGCTGTTTTTT.

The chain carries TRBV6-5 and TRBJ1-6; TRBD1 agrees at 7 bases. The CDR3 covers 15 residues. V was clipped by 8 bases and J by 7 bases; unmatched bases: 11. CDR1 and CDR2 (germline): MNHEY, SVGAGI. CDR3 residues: CASRKPGQPNSPLHF. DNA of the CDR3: TGTGCCAGCCGAAAACCGGGACAGCCAAATTCACCCCTCCACTTT.

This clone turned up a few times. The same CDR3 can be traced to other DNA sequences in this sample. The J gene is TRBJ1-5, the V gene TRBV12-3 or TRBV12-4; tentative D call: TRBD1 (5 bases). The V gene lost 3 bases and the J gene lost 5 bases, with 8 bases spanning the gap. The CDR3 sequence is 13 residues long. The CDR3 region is CASSLGGDQPQHF. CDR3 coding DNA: TGTGCCAGCAGTTTGGGGGGAGATCAGCCCCAGCATTTT.

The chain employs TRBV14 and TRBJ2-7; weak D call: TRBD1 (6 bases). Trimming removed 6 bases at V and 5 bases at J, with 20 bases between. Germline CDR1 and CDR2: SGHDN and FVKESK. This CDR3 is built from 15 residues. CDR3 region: CASSPLPLGAHEQYF. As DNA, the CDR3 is TGTGCCAGCAGTCCCCTGCCACTGGGGGCCCACGAGCAGTACTTC.

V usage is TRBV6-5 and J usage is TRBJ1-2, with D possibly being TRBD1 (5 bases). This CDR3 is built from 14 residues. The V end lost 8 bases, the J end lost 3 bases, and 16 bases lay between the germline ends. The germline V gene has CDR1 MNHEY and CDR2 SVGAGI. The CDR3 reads CASRTSGSHYGYTF. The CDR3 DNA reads TGTGCCAGCCGAACCTCAGGGTCCCACTATGGCTACACCTTC.

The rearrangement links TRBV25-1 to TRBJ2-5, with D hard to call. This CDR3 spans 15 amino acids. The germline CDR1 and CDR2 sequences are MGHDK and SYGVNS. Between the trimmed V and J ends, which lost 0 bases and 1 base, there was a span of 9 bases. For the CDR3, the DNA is TGTGCCAGCAGTGAATATTCGAACAGCCAAGAGACCCAGTACTTC. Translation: CASSEYSNSQETQYF.

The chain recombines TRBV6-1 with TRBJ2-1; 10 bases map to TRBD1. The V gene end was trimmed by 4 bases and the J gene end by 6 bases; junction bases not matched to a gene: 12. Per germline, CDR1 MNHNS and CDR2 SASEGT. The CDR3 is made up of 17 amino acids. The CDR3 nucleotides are TGTGCCAGCAGTGCTCCTCAATCACGGACAGGGGGCAATGAGCAGTTCTTC. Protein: CASSAPQSRTGGNEQFF.

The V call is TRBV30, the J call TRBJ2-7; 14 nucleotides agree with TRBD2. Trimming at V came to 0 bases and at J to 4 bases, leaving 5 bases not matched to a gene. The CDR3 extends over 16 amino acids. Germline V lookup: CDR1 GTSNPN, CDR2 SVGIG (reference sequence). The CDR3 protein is CAWSVPRTSGRYEQYF. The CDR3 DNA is TGTGCCTGGAGTGTACCCAGGACTAGCGGGAGGTACGAGCAGTACTTC.

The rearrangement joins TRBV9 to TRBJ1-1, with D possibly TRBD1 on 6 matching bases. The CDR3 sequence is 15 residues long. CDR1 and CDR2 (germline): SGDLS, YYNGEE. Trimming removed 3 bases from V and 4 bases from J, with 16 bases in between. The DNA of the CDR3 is TGTGCCAGCAGCGAGTCTGGGGGCGCGGCCACTGAAGCTTTCTTT. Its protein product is CASSESGGAATEAFF.

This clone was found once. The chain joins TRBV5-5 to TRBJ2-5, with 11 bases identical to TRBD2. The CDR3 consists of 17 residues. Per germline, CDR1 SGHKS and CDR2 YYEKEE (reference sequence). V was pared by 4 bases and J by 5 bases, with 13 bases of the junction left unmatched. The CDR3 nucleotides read TGTGCCAGCAGCCTGGGATATAGCGGGGGGGCGGTGGAGACCCAGTACTTC. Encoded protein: CASSLGYSGGAVETQYF. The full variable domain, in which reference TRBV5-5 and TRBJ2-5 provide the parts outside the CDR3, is DAGVTQSPTHLIKTRGQQVTLRCSPISGHKSVSWYQQVLGQGPQFIFQYYEKEERGRGNFPDRFSARQFPNYSSELNVNALLLGDSALYLCASSLGYSGGAVETQYFGPGTRLLVL.

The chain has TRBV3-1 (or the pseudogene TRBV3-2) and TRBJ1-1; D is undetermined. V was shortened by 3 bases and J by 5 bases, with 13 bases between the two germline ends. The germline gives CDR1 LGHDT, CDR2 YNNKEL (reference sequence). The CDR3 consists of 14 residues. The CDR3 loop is CASSQSLPETEAFF. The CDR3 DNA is TGTGCCAGCAGCCAGAGTCTTCCGGAGACTGAAGCTTTCTTT.

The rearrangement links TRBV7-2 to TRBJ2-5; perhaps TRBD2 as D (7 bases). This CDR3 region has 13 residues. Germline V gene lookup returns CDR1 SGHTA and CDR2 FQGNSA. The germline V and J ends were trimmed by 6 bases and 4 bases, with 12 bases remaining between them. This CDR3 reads CASRGGGLETQYF. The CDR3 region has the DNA TGTGCCAGCAGAGGGGGGGGGCTAGAGACCCAGTACTTC.

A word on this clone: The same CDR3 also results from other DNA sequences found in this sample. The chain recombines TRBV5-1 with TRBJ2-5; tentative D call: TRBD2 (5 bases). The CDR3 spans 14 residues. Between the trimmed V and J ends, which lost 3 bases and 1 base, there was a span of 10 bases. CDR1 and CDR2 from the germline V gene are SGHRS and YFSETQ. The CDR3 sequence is CASSSSSGQETQYF. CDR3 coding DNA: TGCGCCAGCAGCTCTAGCAGCGGCCAAGAGACCCAGTACTTC.

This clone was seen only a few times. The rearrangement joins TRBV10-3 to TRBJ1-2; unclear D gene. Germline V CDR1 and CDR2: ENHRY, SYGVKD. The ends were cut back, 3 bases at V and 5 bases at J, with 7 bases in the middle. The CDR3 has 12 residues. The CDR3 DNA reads TGTGCCATCAGTGAACAGAGATATGGCTACACCTTC. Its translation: CAISEQRYGYTF.

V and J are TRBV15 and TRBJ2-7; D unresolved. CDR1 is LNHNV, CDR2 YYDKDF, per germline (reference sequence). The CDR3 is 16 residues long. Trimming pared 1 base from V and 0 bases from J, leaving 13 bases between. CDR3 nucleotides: TGTGCCACCAGCAGAGCTCATTCTAGTCTCTCCTACGAGCAGTACTTC. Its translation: CATSRAHSSLSYEQYF.

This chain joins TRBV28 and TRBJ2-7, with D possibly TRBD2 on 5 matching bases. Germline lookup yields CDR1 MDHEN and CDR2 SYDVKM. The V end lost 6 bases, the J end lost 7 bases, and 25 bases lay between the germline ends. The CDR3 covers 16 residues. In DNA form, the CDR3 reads TGTGCCAGCAGACCCCTGAACGGACTCCCATGGGTGGAGCAGTACTTC. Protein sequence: CASRPLNGLPWVEQYF.

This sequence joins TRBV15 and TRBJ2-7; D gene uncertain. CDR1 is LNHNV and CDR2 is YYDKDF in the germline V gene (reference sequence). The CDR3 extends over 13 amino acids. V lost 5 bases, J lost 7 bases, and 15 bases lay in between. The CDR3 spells CATSLEPAEEQYF. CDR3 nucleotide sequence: TGTGCCACCAGCCTAGAACCGGCGGAGGAGCAGTACTTC.

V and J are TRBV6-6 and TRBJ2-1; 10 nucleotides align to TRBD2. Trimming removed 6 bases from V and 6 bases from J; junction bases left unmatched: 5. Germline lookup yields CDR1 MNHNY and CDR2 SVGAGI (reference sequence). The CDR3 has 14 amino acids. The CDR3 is CASRLSGGGNEQFF. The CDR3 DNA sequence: TGTGCCAGCAGACTAAGCGGGGGGGGCAATGAGCAGTTCTTC.

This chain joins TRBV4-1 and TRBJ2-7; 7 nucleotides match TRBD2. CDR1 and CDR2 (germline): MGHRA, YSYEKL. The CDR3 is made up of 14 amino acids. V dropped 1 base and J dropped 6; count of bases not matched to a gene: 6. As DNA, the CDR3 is TGCGCCAGCAGCCAAGTTGCGACTAGCCTCGAGCAGTACTTC. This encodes CASSQVATSLEQYF.

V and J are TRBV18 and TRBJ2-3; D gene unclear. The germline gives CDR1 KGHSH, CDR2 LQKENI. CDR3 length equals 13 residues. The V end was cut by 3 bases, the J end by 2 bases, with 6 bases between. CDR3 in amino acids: CASSPTFTDTQYF. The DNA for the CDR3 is TGTGCCAGCTCACCTACTTTCACAGATACGCAGTATTTT.

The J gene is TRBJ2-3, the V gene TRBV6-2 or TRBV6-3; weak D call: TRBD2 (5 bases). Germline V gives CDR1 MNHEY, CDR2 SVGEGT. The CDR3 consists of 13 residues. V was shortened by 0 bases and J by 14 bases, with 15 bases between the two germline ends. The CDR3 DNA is TGTGCCAGCAGTTACTCCCGGGCTCGGGATTGGTATTTT. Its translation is CASSYSRARDWYF.